This TCR beta chain comes out of a study of CD8+CD57+ T cells in acquired aplastic anemia. Patients picked for sequencing had shown CD8+CD57+ cell expansion detected by flow cytometry. V was clipped by 0 bases and J by 1 base, with 16 bases between them. Germline V CDR1 and CDR2: MNHEY, SVGEGT. There are 17 residues in the CDR3. For CDR3 and TCR beta VDJ profiling, genomic DNA was the template used. Using its own MiXCR run on the reads, TCRdb lists one record per CDR3 protein. The sample has hundreds of thousands of distinct CDR3 sequences; approximately 33% are singletons. This clonotype has just a few counts.

Sequenced material: sorted CD4+, CD8+, or CD8+CD57+ T cells (not recorded which) from PBMCs. V is TRBV6-2 or TRBV6-3 and J is TRBJ2-7; D may match TRBD1 or TRBD2 (5 bases each). This TCR was recovered from a human donor with aplastic anemia. CDR3 loop: CASSYSPGPVMSYEQYF. CDR3 DNA sequence: TGTGCCAGCAGTTACTCGCCGGGACCCGTGATGTCCTACGAGCAGTACTTC.